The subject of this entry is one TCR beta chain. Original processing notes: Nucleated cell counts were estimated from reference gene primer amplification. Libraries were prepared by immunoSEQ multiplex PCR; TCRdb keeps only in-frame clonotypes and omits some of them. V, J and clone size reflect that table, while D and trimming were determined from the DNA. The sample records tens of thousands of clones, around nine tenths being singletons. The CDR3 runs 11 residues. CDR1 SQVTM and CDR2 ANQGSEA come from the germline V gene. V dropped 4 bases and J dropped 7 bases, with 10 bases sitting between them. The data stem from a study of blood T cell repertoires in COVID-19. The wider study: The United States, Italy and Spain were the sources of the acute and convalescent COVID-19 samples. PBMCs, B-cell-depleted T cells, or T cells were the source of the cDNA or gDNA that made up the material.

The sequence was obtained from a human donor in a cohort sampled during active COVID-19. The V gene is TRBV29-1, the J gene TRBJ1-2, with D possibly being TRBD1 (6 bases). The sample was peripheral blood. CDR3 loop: CSVVDSLGYTF. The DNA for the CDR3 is TGCAGCGTTGTGGACAGTCTTGGCTACACCTTC. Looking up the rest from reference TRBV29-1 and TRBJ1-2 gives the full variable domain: SAVISQKPSRDICQRGTSLTIQCQVDSQVTMMFWYRQQPGQSLTLIATANQGSEATYESGFVIDKFPISRPNLTFSTLTVSNMSPEDSSIYLCSVVDSLGYTFGSGTRLTVV.